The text below deals with one T cell receptor (beta chain). Germline V gene sequence: CDR1 SQVTM, CDR2 ANQGSEA. V was clipped by 4 bases and J by 0 bases, with 6 bases between them. The CDR3 consists of 12 residues. The record originates from a study of blood T cell repertoires in COVID-19. At the level of the study: Material from acute and convalescent COVID-19 was sourced from the United States, Italy and Spain.

As handled by the study authors: Quantification of nucleated cells was approximated via reference gene primer amplification. Profiling relied on immunoSEQ multiplex PCR, and the TCRdb table lists in-frame clones only, not all of them. Clone size and V and J calls were adopted from that table, with D and trimming inferred from the DNA. The repertoire holds about 130,000 clones, with over 75% as singletons. Sequenced material: peripheral blood. The rearrangement links TRBV29-1 to TRBJ1-1, with D perhaps matching TRBD1 (5 bases). The clonotype comes from a woman older than 75 with acute or convalescent COVID-19. CDR3 sequence (DNA): TGCAGCGTTGGCAGGGTGAACACTGAAGCTTTCTTT. Translated: CSVGRVNTEAFF.